Listed here are 22 T cell receptor beta chains from one sample, sequenced in a study of identical twins. TCRdb itself ran the 5' RACE reads through MiXCR, one entry per CDR3 protein. The data show around 100,000 distinct CDR3 sequences, about 6.1% seen once. The sequencing input was memory T cells sorted from blood. The receptors here all came from a woman aged 45-59 years in good health.

There are many counts of this clonotype. The V gene is TRBV20-1, the J gene TRBJ2-1; TRBD2 agrees at 16 bases. Germline CDR1 DFQATT, CDR2 SNEGSKA (reference sequence). This CDR3 is 14 amino acids long. V shed 5 bases, J shed 8 bases, and the junction held 3 bases outside the gene matches. In DNA, the CDR3 is TGCAGTGCTGTTGGGACTAGCGGGAGGGATGAGCAGTTCTTC. Translation: CSAVGTSGRDEQFF.

Ten or more counts support this clonotype. The chain joins TRBV3-1 to TRBJ1-2; 9 nucleotides agree with TRBD1. The germline V gene encodes CDR1 LGHDT and CDR2 YNNKEL (reference sequence). The CDR3 length is 15 residues. V was clipped by 1 base and J by 8 bases; unmatched bases: 8. As DNA, the CDR3 is TGTGCCAGCAGCCAAGGTTTACAGGGGGCTGGCGGCTACACCTTC. Protein sequence: CASSQGLQGAGGYTF.

This clonotype has a count of ten or more. The chain is built from TRBV6-5 and TRBJ1-1, with 7 bases fitting TRBD1. The CDR3 extends over 16 amino acids. V lost 6 bases and J lost 0; bases outside the gene matches: 10. The germline CDR1 and CDR2 sequences are MNHEY and SVGAGI. The CDR3 region is CASSRSAGTVNTEAFF. In DNA, the CDR3 is TGTGCCAGCAGCCGCTCCGCCGGGACAGTGAACACTGAAGCTTTCTTT.

This clonotype was recorded many times. The chain recombines TRBV6-5 with TRBJ1-1; no definite D call. The CDR3 has 12 residues. The V end lost 6 bases, the J end lost 1 base, and 6 bases lay between the germline ends. In germline, CDR1 is MNHEY, CDR2 SVGAGI. The CDR3 nucleotides are TGTGCCAGCAGCTCTCGGAACACTGAAGCTTTCTTT. This sequence encodes CASSSRNTEAFF.

This sequence joins TRBV2 and TRBJ1-2; the match to TRBD1 covers 9 bases. The CDR3 runs 15 residues. J was trimmed by 6 bases and V by 6 bases; bases with no gene match: 11. CDR1 is SNHLY and CDR2 is FYNNEI in the germline V gene. The CDR3, as DNA: TGTGCCAGCAGCGTATCCGGGACAGGGCTAAATGGCTACACCTTC. It translates to CASSVSGTGLNGYTF.

V usage is TRBV6-6 and J usage is TRBJ2-1, with TRBD2 as a possible D gene (5 bases). V dropped 2 bases and J dropped 15 bases, with 20 bases sitting between them. The germline V gene has CDR1 MNHNY and CDR2 SVGAGI (reference sequence). This CDR3 has 14 amino acids. The CDR3 reads CASSYANFAGGGFF. The CDR3 DNA follows: TGTGCCAGCAGTTACGCCAACTTTGCCGGAGGTGGGTTCTTC.

There are many counts of this clonotype. This sequence joins TRBV12-3 or TRBV12-4 and TRBJ1-1, with TRBD1 matching over 7 bases. This CDR3 is built from 14 residues. V lost 4 bases to trimming and J lost 11 bases; unmatched junction nucleotides: 13. The CDR3 loop reads CASSSAGTAGAAFF. DNA for the CDR3: TGTGCCAGCAGTTCTGCCGGGACAGCCGGGGCGGCTTTCTTT.

In this sample, this clonotype turned up many times. The rearrangement joins TRBV6-1 to TRBJ2-5, with D perhaps TRBD1 (5 bases). The CDR3 loop spans 15 amino acids. The ends were cut back, 7 bases at V and 3 bases at J, with 18 bases in the middle. Per germline, CDR1 MNHNS and CDR2 SASEGT. Here the CDR3 reads CASTRRRAEEETQYF. In DNA, the CDR3 is TGTGCCAGCACTCGACGCAGGGCCGAGGAAGAGACCCAGTACTTC.

Ten or more counts support this clonotype. The gene calls are TRBV5-1 and TRBJ1-3; the match to TRBD1 covers 9 bases. The CDR3 runs to 16 residues. Germline values: CDR1 SGHRS, CDR2 YFSETQ. J gave up 4 bases and V 2 bases, and 7 bases lay outside the gene matches. The CDR3 is CASSFTGTGYGNTIYF. CDR3 in DNA: TGCGCCAGCAGCTTTACCGGGACAGGGTACGGAAACACCATATATTTT.

This clonotype has just a few counts. The V and J genes are TRBV19 and TRBJ2-2; D is possibly TRBD1 or TRBD2 (6 bases each). This CDR3 has 17 amino acids. V dropped 3 bases and J dropped 3 bases, with 17 bases sitting between them. Germline-derived CDR1 and CDR2 are LNHDA and SQIVND (reference sequence). The CDR3 DNA reads TGTGCCAGTAGTATCAAGTGGGGGGCCTCTGACACCGGGGAGCTGTTTTTT. Its translation is CASSIKWGASDTGELFF.

This clonotype appeared many times. V usage is TRBV30 and J usage is TRBJ2-1, with 9 positions matching TRBD1. The CDR3 has 13 residues. Germline loops: CDR1 GTSNPN, CDR2 SVGIG (reference sequence). The junction had 1 base not matched to a gene; V was cut back by 2 bases and J by 5 bases. The CDR3 nucleotides are TGTGCCTGGAGTAGGACAGGGGACAATGAGCAGTTCTTC. Its translation: CAWSRTGDNEQFF. The whole variable domain, filled in from reference TRBV30 and TRBJ2-1, reads SQTIHQWPATLVQPVGSPLSLECTVEGTSNPNLYWYRQAAGRGLQLLFYSVGIGQISSEVPQNLSASRPQDRQFILSSKKLLLSDSGFYLCAWSRTGDNEQFFGPGTRLTVL.

There are many counts of this clonotype. The gene calls are TRBV14 and TRBJ2-3; the D is unclear. CDR1 and CDR2 (germline): SGHDN, FVKESK. V was trimmed by 1 base and J by 2 bases, leaving 10 bases between them. The CDR3 length is 15 residues. Written as DNA, the CDR3 is TGTGCCAGCAGCCAAGTTGGGGATTTCACAGATACGCAGTATTTT. It encodes CASSQVGDFTDTQYF.

This clonotype has more than one count but fewer than ten. This chain connects TRBV7-9 to TRBJ2-7; 8 nucleotides line up with TRBD1. This CDR3 contains 13 residues. Trimming removed 2 bases from V and 4 bases from J; junction bases left unmatched: 1. CDR1 and CDR2 (germline): SEHNR, FQNEAQ (reference sequence). CDR3 residues: CASSLWTGYEQYF. In DNA form, the CDR3 reads TGTGCCAGCAGCTTATGGACAGGGTACGAGCAGTACTTC.

The J gene is TRBJ1-5, the V gene TRBV6-1; 7 bases match TRBD1. The CDR3 covers 14 residues. V dropped 8 bases and J dropped 3; count of bases not matched to a gene: 7. Germline lookup yields CDR1 MNHNS and CDR2 SASEGT. CDR3 nucleotides: TGTGCCAGCCTGCGGGACAGAAACAATCAGCCCCAGCATTTT. Protein sequence: CASLRDRNNQPQHF.

At least ten counts were recorded for this clonotype. This chain links TRBV9 with TRBJ2-7; 10 nucleotides agree with TRBD1. V lost 3 bases, J lost 7 bases, and 7 bases stayed unmatched. The germline CDR1 and CDR2 sequences are SGDLS and YYNGEE. The length of the CDR3 is 14 residues. As DNA, the CDR3 is TGTGCCAGCAGCGAGGGACAGGGGATATATGAGCAGTACTTC. Residues: CASSEGQGIYEQYF.

Of note for this clonotype: Being one base from a much bigger clone, this may be a read error. The chain uses TRBV20-1 and TRBJ2-5; D gene uncertain. Germline V gene data show CDR1 as DFQATT and CDR2 as SNEGSKA (reference sequence). This CDR3 contains 12 residues. CDR3 loop: CSARELRAQTDF. The CDR3 region has the DNA TGCAGTGCTAGAGAATTACGGGCACAGACGGACTTC.

This clonotype was counted ten times or more. J is TRBJ2-7 and V is TRBV20-1; 8 bases align to TRBD2. V lost 0 bases to trimming and J lost 3 bases; unmatched junction nucleotides: 1. This CDR3 has 13 residues. Germline CDR1 DFQATT, CDR2 SNEGSKA (reference sequence). The CDR3 spells CSARETSDYEQYF. CDR3 in DNA: TGCAGTGCTAGAGAGACTAGCGACTACGAGCAGTACTTC.

This clonotype came up many times. The chain uses TRBV19 and TRBJ2-7, with 8 nucleotides matching TRBD2. Looked up from germline, CDR1 is LNHDA and CDR2 is SQIVND (reference sequence). The ends lost 5 bases at V and 6 bases at J; junction bases unmatched: 6. The CDR3 sequence is 13 residues long. The CDR3 loop is CASSLQSGSEQYF. CDR3 bases: TGTGCCAGTAGTCTGCAAAGCGGGAGCGAGCAGTACTTC.

This clonotype was counted ten times or more. One junction end disagrees with the germline gene, perhaps due to a read error. The rearrangement links TRBV20-1 to TRBJ1-1; tentatively, D is TRBD1 (6 bases). Germline CDR1 reads DFQATT; CDR2 reads SNEGSKA (reference sequence). This CDR3 has 9 residues. The CDR3 coding sequence is TGCAGTTTAGATAGAGGGGGTTCCTTT. The encoded protein is CSLDRGGSF.

The V call is TRBV20-1, the J call TRBJ2-1; 8 bases map to TRBD1. The CDR3 is 15 residues long. Per the germline V gene, CDR1 is DFQATT and CDR2 is SNEGSKA (reference sequence). With V trimmed by 1 base and J by 7 bases, 9 bases remained unmatched. CDR3 sequence reads: CSARGDRLKVNEQFF. Written as DNA, the CDR3 is TGCAGTGCTAGAGGGGACAGGCTGAAGGTTAATGAGCAGTTCTTC.

The genes are TRBV19 and TRBJ2-2, with no clear D. Trimming shortened V by 6 bases and J by 8 bases, and 16 bases separated the two germline ends. Germline V gene lookup returns CDR1 LNHDA and CDR2 SQIVND (reference sequence). There are 14 residues in the CDR3. CDR3 sequence (DNA): TGTGCCAGTAGGAGACCTACAGTTTGGGGGGAGCTGTTTTTT. Translation gives CASRRPTVWGELFF.

This clonotype was recorded many times. The chain carries TRBV7-2 and TRBJ2-7; weak D call: TRBD2 (5 bases). CDR1 and CDR2 (germline): SGHTA, FQGNSA. V lost 3 bases and J 3 bases, leaving 9 bases between the germline ends. The CDR3 sequence is 13 residues long. The CDR3 loop is CASSLFTSYEQYF. In nucleotides, the CDR3 is TGTGCCAGCAGCTTGTTCACTAGCTACGAGCAGTACTTC.